The rows below give T cell receptor beta chains drawn from one sample of a study of spatial heterogeneity in lung cancer. TCRdb reanalysed the 5' RACE reads using MiXCR and keeps one entry per CDR3 protein. The repertoire consists of roughly 2,600 distinct CDR3 sequences, with 5.5% to 7.5% occurring once and the leading ten covering about 8.2%. The input for sequencing was lung tumor tissue, taken at surgery. These receptors all come from a male donor with early-stage non-small cell lung cancer. CDR3s include the opening cysteine and the closing phenylalanine or tryptophan. The order of the fields is D gene, V gene, clone size, J gene, CDR3 DNA, CDR3 protein. D genes are given only for firm matches. Sizes are listed as how often the clone was seen (once, few, many) or a class if it is expanded.

D gene: -
V gene: TRBV28
clone size: medium-sized
J gene: TRBJ1-1
CDR3 DNA: TGTGCCAGCAGTCCCCCGGGTAAGATGAACACTGAAGCTTTCTTT
CDR3 protein: CASSPPGKMNTEAFF

D gene: TRBD2
V gene: TRBV30
clone size: medium-sized
J gene: TRBJ2-7
CDR3 DNA: TGTGCCTGGAGTAGAGGGACTAGCGGAATAACCTACGAGCAGTACTTC
CDR3 protein: CAWSRGTSGITYEQYF